These 29 T cell receptor beta chains were sequenced from one sample in a study of T cell responses to AZD1222 COVID-19 vaccine (dated by TCRdb to the early 2020s). The library was obtained by the immunoSEQ multiplex PCR assay. TCRdb holds this immuneACCESS table with in-frame rearrangements only. Some clones are missing; in checked studies, unresolved V genes explain under half, and the rest has no known cause. The sample table shows over 130,000 clones, and about 92% are seen once. The leading ten clones occupy 3% to 4% of the sample. The sample's time point label, in plain terms: about 28 days (+/-7) after the second vaccine dose. The sequenced sample was peripheral blood, obtained 28 days after the second AZD1222 dose. The receptors originated from an adult who received the AZD1222 COVID-19 vaccine.

This chain connects TRBV19 to TRBJ2-4; TRBD2 is a possible D gene (5 bases). V lost 3 bases and J 1 base, leaving 7 bases between the germline ends. CDR3 size: 14 residues. CDR1 and CDR2 (germline): LNHDA, SQIVND (reference sequence). CDR3 loop: CASSMDWAKNIQYF. CDR3 coding DNA: TGTGCCAGTAGTATGGACTGGGCCAAAAACATTCAGTACTTC.

This chain joins TRBV2 and TRBJ2-4; either TRBD1 or TRBD2 may supply D (6 bases each). Germline CDR1 is SNHLY and CDR2 is FYNNEI. The V gene lost 4 bases and the J gene lost 4 bases, with 11 bases spanning the gap. The CDR3 is 14 amino acids. The CDR3 region is CASSVGGGKNIQYF. The CDR3 bases are TGTGCCAGCAGTGTGGGGGGCGGAAAAAACATTCAGTACTTC.

The chain combines TRBV20-1 with TRBJ2-1; 7 positions match TRBD2. Per the germline V gene, CDR1 is DFQATT and CDR2 is SNEGSKA (reference sequence). CDR3 size: 15 residues. V trimming: 3 bases; J trimming: 4 bases; junction bases outside the gene matches: 9. CDR3: CSASPSLAAYNEQFF. CDR3 DNA: TGCAGTGCTAGTCCCTCCCTAGCGGCTTACAATGAGCAGTTCTTC.

V gene TRBV12-3 or TRBV12-4 combines with J gene TRBJ1-2; D is ambiguous. Deletions cut 8 bases from V and 0 bases from J, with 10 bases between. This CDR3 is 13 amino acids long. The CDR3 region is CASEVDANYGYTF. CDR3 sequence (DNA): TGTGCCAGCGAGGTCGATGCTAACTATGGCTACACCTTC.

This clone was observed a few times. The chain is built from TRBV3-1 (or the pseudogene TRBV3-2) and TRBJ2-4; 7 nucleotides line up with TRBD1. J was trimmed by 8 bases and V by 3 bases; bases with no gene match: 16. Germline assignment: CDR1 LGHDT and CDR2 YNNKEL (reference sequence). This CDR3 is 17 amino acids long. CDR3 in amino acids: CASSQASLRGRRDIQYF. CDR3 sequence (DNA): TGTGCCAGCAGCCAGGCCAGTTTAAGGGGGCGCAGGGACATTCAGTACTTC.

The chain couples TRBV25-1 to TRBJ1-2; no clear D gene. CDR1 and CDR2 from the germline V gene are MGHDK and SYGVNS. Trimming took off 3 bases at V and 5 bases at J, with 7 bases between the two ends. This CDR3 contains 12 residues. In nucleotides, the CDR3 is TGTGCCAGCAGTGAGGGGAGATATGGCTACACCTTC. It yields the protein CASSEGRYGYTF.

The table lists this clone with a few counts. The rearrangement links TRBV11-2 to TRBJ2-2; D is ambiguous. CDR3 length: 17 amino acids. CDR1 is SGHAT and CDR2 is FQNNGV in the germline V gene. V lost 5 bases to trimming and J lost 1 base, with 17 bases between them. CDR3 in amino acids: CASSRRSSLGNTGELFF. CDR3 DNA: TGTGCCAGCAGCAGAAGAAGCAGTTTGGGGAACACCGGGGAGCTGTTTTTT. Full variable domain (rest looked up from reference TRBV11-2 and TRBJ2-2): EAGVAQSPRYKIIEKRQSVAFWCNPISGHATLYWYQQILGQGPKLLIQFQNNGVVDDSQLPKDRFSAERLKGVDSTLKIQPAKLEDSAVYLCASSRRSSLGNTGELFFGEGSRLTVL.

J is TRBJ1-1 and V is TRBV5-4; TRBD1 matches at 8 bases. The CDR3 consists of 17 residues. CDR1 SGHNT and CDR2 YYREEE come from the germline V gene (reference sequence). After removal of 4 bases from V and 5 bases from J, the junction contained 16 bases not matched to a gene. CDR3 loop: CASSPGVHTGGSTEAFF. CDR3 DNA: TGTGCCAGCAGCCCGGGGGTGCATACAGGGGGATCAACTGAAGCTTTCTTT. The full variable domain, with the rest looked up from reference TRBV5-4 and TRBJ1-1, is ETGVTQSPTHLIKTRGQQVTLRCSSQSGHNTVSWYQQALGQGPQFIFQYYREEENGRGNFPPRFSGLQFPNYSSELNVNALELDDSALYLCASSPGVHTGGSTEAFFGQGTRLTVV.

This clone was recorded once. The V and J genes are TRBV27 and TRBJ2-1, with a weak D call TRBD2 (6 bases). Trimming removed 0 bases at V and 7 bases at J, with 16 bases between. Per the germline V gene, CDR1 is MNHEY and CDR2 is SMNVEV (reference sequence). The CDR3 covers 16 residues. The chain's CDR3 is CASSLSLAGWVNEQFF. DNA for the CDR3: TGTGCCAGCAGTTTATCTCTCGCGGGATGGGTTAATGAGCAGTTCTTC.

V gene TRBV2 combines with J gene TRBJ2-7; 12 bases fit TRBD2. Germline lookup yields CDR1 SNHLY and CDR2 FYNNEI. The CDR3 is 13 amino acids. The V segment lost 1 base and the J segment 9 bases; nucleotides outside the gene matches: 1. CDR3 bases: TGTGCCAGCAGTGAAGTACTAGCGGGGGGGCAGTACTTC. Its protein is CASSEVLAGGQYF.

J is TRBJ2-7 and V is TRBV18; TRBD1 matches 9 bases. Germline V CDR1 and CDR2: KGHSH, LQKENI. The V gene end was trimmed by 2 bases and the J gene end by 3 bases; junction bases not matched to a gene: 2. This CDR3 contains 14 residues. This CDR3 reads CASSPGTGLYEQYF. For the CDR3, the DNA is TGTGCCAGCTCACCAGGGACAGGGCTCTACGAGCAGTACTTC.

This clone came up once. The chain links TRBV6-1 to TRBJ2-2; TRBD1 agrees at 10 bases. V shed 1 base and J 6 bases; nucleotides not matched to a gene: 5. This CDR3 contains 16 residues. Germline values: CDR1 MNHNS, CDR2 SASEGT. Here the CDR3 DNA reads TGTGCCAGCAGTGAAGTGGACAGGGGGTCGGCCGGGGAGCTGTTTTTT. Translation: CASSEVDRGSAGELFF.

The rearrangement joins TRBV2 to TRBJ2-7; 7 bases align to TRBD2. The germline V gene has CDR1 SNHLY and CDR2 FYNNEI. The CDR3 loop spans 12 amino acids. Trimming at V came to 6 bases and at J to 4 bases, leaving 3 bases not matched to a gene. In DNA form, the CDR3 reads TGTGCCAGCAGGTGGGGGGGATACGAGCAGTACTTC. This encodes CASRWGGYEQYF. The whole variable domain, remainder taken from reference TRBV2 and TRBJ2-7, is EPEVTQTPSHQVTQMGQEVILRCVPISNHLYFYWYRQILGQKVEFLVSFYNNEISEKSEIFDDQFSVERPDGSNFTLKIRSTKLEDSAMYFCASRWGGYEQYFGPGTRLTVT.

The chain combines TRBV30 with TRBJ1-1; D perhaps matches TRBD1 (6 bases). V lost 4 bases, J lost 5 bases, and 14 bases lay in between. CDR3 length equals 13 residues. Germline V gene data show CDR1 as GTSNPN and CDR2 as SVGIG (reference sequence). This CDR3 is CAWMAGRGTEAFF. The CDR3 DNA sequence: TGTGCCTGGATGGCAGGGAGGGGGACTGAAGCTTTCTTT.

This chain joins TRBV4-1 and TRBJ2-7, with D maybe TRBD1 (6 bases). This CDR3 comprises 14 residues. Germline V gene data show CDR1 as MGHRA and CDR2 as YSYEKL. V was trimmed by 4 bases and J by 5 bases, leaving 15 bases between them. The CDR3 is CASSPGTRGNEQYF. The CDR3 bases are TGCGCCAGCAGCCCAGGGACCAGGGGAAACGAGCAGTACTTC.

The chain is built from TRBV12-3 or TRBV12-4 and TRBJ2-3; no reliable D call. V shed 8 bases and J shed 5 bases, with 11 bases lying between them. CDR3 size: 12 residues. CDR3 region: CASARQRDTQYF. The CDR3 DNA follows: TGTGCCAGCGCCCGCCAGCGAGATACGCAGTATTTT.

The chain couples TRBV19 to TRBJ2-1, with 15 bases that match TRBD2. Trimming at V came to 8 bases and at J to 0 bases, leaving 8 bases not matched to a gene. The length of the CDR3 is 18 residues. Per germline, CDR1 LNHDA and CDR2 SQIVND (reference sequence). CDR3 amino acids: CASRGLAGGTYSYNEQFF. Here the CDR3 DNA reads TGTGCCAGTCGGGGACTAGCGGGAGGTACTTACTCCTACAATGAGCAGTTCTTC.

The chain links TRBV27 to TRBJ2-7, with 8 positions matching TRBD2. Germline CDR1 and CDR2: MNHEY and SMNVEV (reference sequence). This CDR3 has 18 residues. With V trimmed by 3 bases and J by 0 bases, 13 bases remained unmatched. The CDR3 is CASSFLGGRSGGSYEQYF. The CDR3 nucleotides are TGTGCCAGCAGTTTCTTAGGCGGGAGAAGCGGGGGCTCCTACGAGCAGTACTTC.

The V gene is TRBV4-2, the J gene TRBJ2-3; maybe TRBD2 (6 bases). The CDR3 loop spans 16 amino acids. Germline lookup yields CDR1 LGHNA and CDR2 YNFKEQ. V was clipped by 0 bases and J by 3 bases, with 13 bases between them. Here the CDR3 DNA reads TGTGCCAGCAGCCAAGATAGTAGCGGACTTACAGATACGCAGTATTTT. It codes for CASSQDSSGLTDTQYF.

This chain uses TRBV5-1 with TRBJ2-1; D uncertain. The CDR3 consists of 14 residues. V was clipped by 0 bases and J by 7 bases, with 11 bases between them. Germline V lookup: CDR1 SGHRS, CDR2 YFSETQ. CDR3 nucleotide sequence: TGCGCCAGCAGCTTGGGGACCCTTCGGAATGAGCAGTTCTTC. Encoded protein: CASSLGTLRNEQFF.

The genes are TRBV20-1 and TRBJ2-7; D unclear. Looked up from germline, CDR1 is DFQATT and CDR2 is SNEGSKA (reference sequence). Trimming left V 5 bases short and J 4 bases short, with 6 bases between. The CDR3 has 10 residues. CDR3 sequence (DNA): TGCAGTGCTGGCGAATACGAGCAGTACTTC. Encoded protein: CSAGEYEQYF.

The genes are TRBV30 and TRBJ2-7; D gene ambiguous. Trimming removed 5 bases from V and 6 bases from J, with 17 bases in between. The CDR3 totals 13 residues. Germline CDR1 and CDR2: GTSNPN and SVGIG (reference sequence). The CDR3 DNA sequence: TGTGCCTGGGGACGACTGTTCGGAGCCGAGCAGTACTTC. Encoded protein: CAWGRLFGAEQYF.

This clone has a handful of counts. The gene calls are TRBV28 and TRBJ1-6, with D perhaps TRBD1 (5 bases). The V end was cut by 6 bases, the J end by 6 bases, with 15 bases between. This CDR3 contains 15 residues. Germline CDR1 and CDR2: MDHEN and SYDVKM. The CDR3 nucleotides read TGTGCCAGCAGCCCCCAGACAGCAGCTAATTCACCCCTCCACTTT. Protein sequence: CASSPQTAANSPLHF. Full variable domain (outside the CDR3, taken from reference TRBV28 and TRBJ1-6): DVKVTQSSRYLVKRTGEKVFLECVQDMDHENMFWYRQDPGLGLRLIYFSYDVKMKEKGDIPEGYSVSREKKERFSLILESASTNQTSMYLCASSPQTAANSPLHFGNGTRLTVT.

The chain combines TRBV21-1 with TRBJ2-1; the table's D gene call, TRBD2, was not cross checked with the DNA. TRBV21-1 is reported as a pseudogene. This CDR3 spans 17 amino acids. DNA of the CDR3: TGTGCCAGCAGCAAAAGAGAAGAAGCGGACTCCTACAATGAGCAGTTCTTC. Protein product: CASSKREEADSYNEQFF.

J is TRBJ2-6 and V is TRBV19, with TRBD2 as a possible D gene (5 bases). The germline CDR1 and CDR2 sequences are LNHDA and SQIVND (reference sequence). This CDR3 region has 15 residues. The germline V and J ends were trimmed by 1 base and 1 base, with 5 bases remaining between them. The CDR3 DNA sequence: TGTGCCAGTAGTATAGCGGGGTCTGGGGCCAACGTCCTGACTTTC. It specifies CASSIAGSGANVLTF. Based on the CDR3 plus reference TRBV19 and TRBJ2-6, the full variable domain is DGGITQSPKYLFRKEGQNVTLSCEQNLNHDAMYWYRQDPGQGLRLIYYSQIVNDFQKGDIAEGYSVSREKKESFPLTVTSAQKNPTAFYLCASSIAGSGANVLTFGAGSRLTVL.

The chain combines TRBV10-3 with TRBJ2-3; tentative D call: TRBD2 (5 bases). Germline assignment: CDR1 ENHRY and CDR2 SYGVKD. The length of the CDR3 is 14 residues. V lost 6 bases and J lost 4, with 14 bases in between. The CDR3 sequence is CAISGVEGADTQYF. The CDR3 coding sequence is TGTGCCATCAGCGGGGTAGAGGGAGCAGATACGCAGTATTTT.

V usage is TRBV5-5 and J usage is TRBJ2-2; D might be TRBD1 (6 bases). Germline V lookup: CDR1 SGHKS, CDR2 YYEKEE (reference sequence). The CDR3 consists of 16 residues. Trimming left V 2 bases short and J 2 bases short, with 13 bases between. The CDR3 DNA reads as TGTGCCAGCAGCTTAATAGGACAGCTTAACACCGGGGAGCTGTTTTTT. This sequence encodes CASSLIGQLNTGELFF.

The rearrangement links TRBV19 to TRBJ1-1, with D possibly matching TRBD1 (6 bases). Trimming pared 5 bases from V and 4 bases from J, leaving 14 bases between. This CDR3 has 14 residues. Germline V CDR1 and CDR2: LNHDA, SQIVND (reference sequence). This CDR3 reads CASSAPGASTEAFF. In nucleotides, the CDR3 is TGTGCCAGTAGTGCCCCAGGGGCCAGCACTGAAGCTTTCTTT.

The chain couples TRBV29-1 to TRBJ2-1; 10 bases match TRBD1. The CDR3 sequence is 17 residues long. Germline V gives CDR1 SQVTM, CDR2 ANQGSEA. V lost 1 base, J lost 1 base, and 7 bases stayed unmatched. CDR3 loop: CSVEGGRQGASYNEQFF. As DNA, the CDR3 is TGCAGCGTTGAAGGGGGCCGACAGGGGGCGTCCTACAATGAGCAGTTCTTC.